Reported below is one T cell receptor (beta chain). What it binds is not known. The record originates from a study of cytomegalovirus exposure and HLA in healthy donors. Across the study: Earlier work reported about 110 million unique TCR beta sequences from about 200 million T cells. For the 300 to 450 genotyped donors, over 80% fell within the Caucasian-associated ancestry cluster.

Germline lookup yields CDR1 MNHNS and CDR2 SASEGT. CDR3 size: 14 residues. The V and J ends lost 2 bases and 10 bases respectively, with 15 bases between them. The PCR made use of 60 Vbeta and 13 Jbeta primers. TCRdb keeps only in-frame clones here, not all; method: immunoSEQ multiplex PCR. The sample yields some 50,000 clones, of which the top ten take up about 1.1%. Study findings and constraints: In most subjects, TCR beta sequences reportedly gave accurate predictions of HLA-A and HLA-B alleles. Productive rates of about 87% or about 30% were seen for most TCR beta V segments in an earlier analysis.

This sequence was found in a woman aged 40 to 50 in good health and CMV-seronegative. The V call is TRBV6-1, the J call TRBJ2-1; D uncertain. Material for sequencing was PBMCs. This CDR3 reads CASSEWAAEKEQFF. In nucleotides, the CDR3 is TGTGCCAGCAGTGAATGGGCCGCAGAGAAGGAGCAGTTCTTC.